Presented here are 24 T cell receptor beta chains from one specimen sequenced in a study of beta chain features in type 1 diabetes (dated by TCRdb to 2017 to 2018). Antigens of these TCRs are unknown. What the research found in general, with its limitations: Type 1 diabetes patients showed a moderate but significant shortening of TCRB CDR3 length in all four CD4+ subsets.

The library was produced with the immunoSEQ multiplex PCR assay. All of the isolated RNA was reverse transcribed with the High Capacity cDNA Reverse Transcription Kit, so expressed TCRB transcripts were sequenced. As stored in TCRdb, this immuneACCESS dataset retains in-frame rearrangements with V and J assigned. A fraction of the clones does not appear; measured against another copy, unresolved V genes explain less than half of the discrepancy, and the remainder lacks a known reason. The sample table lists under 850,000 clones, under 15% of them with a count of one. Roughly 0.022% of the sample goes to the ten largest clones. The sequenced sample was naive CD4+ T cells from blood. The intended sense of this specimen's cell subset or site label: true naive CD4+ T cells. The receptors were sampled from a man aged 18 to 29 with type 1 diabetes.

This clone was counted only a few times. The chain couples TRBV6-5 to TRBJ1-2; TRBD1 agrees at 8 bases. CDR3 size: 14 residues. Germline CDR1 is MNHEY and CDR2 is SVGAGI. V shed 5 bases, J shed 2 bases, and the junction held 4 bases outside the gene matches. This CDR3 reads CASSTRQGNYGYTF. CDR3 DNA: TGTGCCAGCAGTACCCGACAGGGGAACTATGGCTACACCTTC.

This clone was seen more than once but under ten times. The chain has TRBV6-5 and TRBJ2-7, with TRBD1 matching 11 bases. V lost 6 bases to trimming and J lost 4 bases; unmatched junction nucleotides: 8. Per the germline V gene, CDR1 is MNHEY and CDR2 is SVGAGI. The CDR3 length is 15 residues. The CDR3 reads CASSLGTGGTYEQYF. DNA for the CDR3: TGTGCCAGCAGCCTCGGGACAGGGGGGACATACGAGCAGTACTTC.

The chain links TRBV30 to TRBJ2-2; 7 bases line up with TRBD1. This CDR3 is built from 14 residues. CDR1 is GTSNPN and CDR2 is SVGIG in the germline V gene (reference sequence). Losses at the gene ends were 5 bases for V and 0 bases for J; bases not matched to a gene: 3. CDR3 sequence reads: CAWGGQTNTGELFF. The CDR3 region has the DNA TGTGCCTGGGGGGGACAGACGAACACCGGGGAGCTGTTTTTT.

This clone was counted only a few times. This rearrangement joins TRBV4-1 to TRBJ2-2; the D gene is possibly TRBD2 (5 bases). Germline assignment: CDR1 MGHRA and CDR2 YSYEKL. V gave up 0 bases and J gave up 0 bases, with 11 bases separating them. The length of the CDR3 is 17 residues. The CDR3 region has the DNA TGCGCCAGCAGCCAAGACACCGCGGGTACGAACACCGGGGAGCTGTTTTTT. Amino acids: CASSQDTAGTNTGELFF.

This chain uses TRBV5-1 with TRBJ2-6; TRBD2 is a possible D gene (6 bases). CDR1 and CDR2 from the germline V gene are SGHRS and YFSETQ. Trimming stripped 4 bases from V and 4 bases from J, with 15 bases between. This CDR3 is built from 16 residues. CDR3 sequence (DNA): TGCGCCAGCAGCCCACTCGCGGGGTCCGGGGCCAACGTCCTGACTTTC. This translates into CASSPLAGSGANVLTF.

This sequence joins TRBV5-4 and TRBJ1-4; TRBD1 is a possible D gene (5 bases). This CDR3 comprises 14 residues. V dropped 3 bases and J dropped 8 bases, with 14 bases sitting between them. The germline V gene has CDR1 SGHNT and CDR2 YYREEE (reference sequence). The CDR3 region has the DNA TGTGCCAGCAGCTCCTACGGGGGGGAGGAAAAACTGTTTTTT. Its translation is CASSSYGGEEKLFF. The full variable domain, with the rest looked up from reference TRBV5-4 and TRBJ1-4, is ETGVTQSPTHLIKTRGQQVTLRCSSQSGHNTVSWYQQALGQGPQFIFQYYREEENGRGNFPPRFSGLQFPNYSSELNVNALELDDSALYLCASSSYGGEEKLFFGSGTQLSVL.

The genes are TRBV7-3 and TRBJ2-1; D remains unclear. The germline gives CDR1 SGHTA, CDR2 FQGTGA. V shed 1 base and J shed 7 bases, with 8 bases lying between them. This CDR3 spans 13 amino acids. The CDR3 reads CASSLSQANEQFF. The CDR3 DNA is TGTGCCAGCAGCTTAAGTCAAGCAAATGAGCAGTTCTTC.

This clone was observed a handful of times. Here the CDR3 reads CASSLPSGGPRERYEQYF. The CDR3 DNA is TGTGCCAGCAGCTTACCTAGCGGGGGTCCGAGGGAGCGATACGAGCAGTACTTC. The chain joins TRBV7-6 to TRBJ2-7, with 10 bases matching TRBD2. Germline-derived CDR1 and CDR2 are SGHVS and FNYEAQ. The CDR3 has 18 residues. The V segment lost 2 bases and the J segment 4 bases; nucleotides outside the gene matches: 14.

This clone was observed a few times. CDR3 residues: CASSERRTVSLYEQYF. In DNA, the CDR3 is TGTGCCAGCAGTGAGAGACGGACAGTTTCCCTTTACGAGCAGTACTTC. The V and J genes are TRBV2 and TRBJ2-7; TRBD1 might be the D (6 bases). Trimming cost V 3 bases and J 4 bases, with 19 bases left between them. This CDR3 is built from 16 residues. The V gene's germline CDR1 is SNHLY and CDR2 FYNNEI.

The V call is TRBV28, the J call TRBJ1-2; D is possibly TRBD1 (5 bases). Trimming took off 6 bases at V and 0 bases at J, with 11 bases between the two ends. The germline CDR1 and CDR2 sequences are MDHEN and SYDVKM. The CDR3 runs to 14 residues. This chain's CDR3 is CASRPQGANYGYTF. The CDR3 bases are TGTGCCAGCAGACCCCAGGGAGCTAACTATGGCTACACCTTC.

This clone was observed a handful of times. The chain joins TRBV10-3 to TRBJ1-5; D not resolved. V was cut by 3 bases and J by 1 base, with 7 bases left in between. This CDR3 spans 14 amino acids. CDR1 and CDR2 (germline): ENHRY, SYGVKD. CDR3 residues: CAISEGESNQPQHF. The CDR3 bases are TGTGCCATCAGTGAAGGAGAGAGCAATCAGCCCCAGCATTTT.

The CDR3 DNA is TGTGCCAGCAGCATCAACAGTGGTCGGGACAATGAGCAGTTCTTC. As protein: CASSINSGRDNEQFF. V and J are TRBV7-3 and TRBJ2-1; D call uncertain. The CDR3 contains 15 residues. V was trimmed by 5 bases and J by 5 bases, leaving 16 bases between them. The V gene's germline CDR1 is SGHTA and CDR2 FQGTGA. Drawing the rest from reference TRBV7-3 and TRBJ2-1, the complete variable domain is GAGVSQTPSNKVTEKGKYVELRCDPISGHTALYWYRQSLGQGPEFLIYFQGTGAADDSGLPNDRFFAVRPEGSVSTLKIQRTERGDSAVYLCASSINSGRDNEQFFGPGTRLTVL.

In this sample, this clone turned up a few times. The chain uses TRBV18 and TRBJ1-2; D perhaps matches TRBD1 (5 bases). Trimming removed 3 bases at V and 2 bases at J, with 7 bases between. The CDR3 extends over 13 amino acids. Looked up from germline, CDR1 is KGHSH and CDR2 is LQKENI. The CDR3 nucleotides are TGTGCCAGCTCACCGACAGAGAACTATGGCTACACCTTC. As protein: CASSPTENYGYTF.

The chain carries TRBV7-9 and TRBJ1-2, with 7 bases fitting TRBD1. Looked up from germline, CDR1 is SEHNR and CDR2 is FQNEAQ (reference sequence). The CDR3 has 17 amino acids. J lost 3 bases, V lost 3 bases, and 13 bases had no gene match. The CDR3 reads CASSFGSRDREDYGYTF. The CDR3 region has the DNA TGTGCCAGCAGCTTTGGCTCCCGAGACAGGGAAGACTATGGCTACACCTTC.

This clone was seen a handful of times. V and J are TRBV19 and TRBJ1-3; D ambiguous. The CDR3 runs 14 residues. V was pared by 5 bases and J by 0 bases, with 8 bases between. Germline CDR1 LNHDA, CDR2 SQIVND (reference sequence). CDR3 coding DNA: TGTGCCAGTAGTTTCTCAAGCTCTGGAAACACCATATATTTT. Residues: CASSFSSSGNTIYF.

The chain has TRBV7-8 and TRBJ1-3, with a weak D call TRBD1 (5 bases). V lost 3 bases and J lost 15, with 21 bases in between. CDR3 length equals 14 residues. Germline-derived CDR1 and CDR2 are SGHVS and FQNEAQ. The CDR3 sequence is CASSLGTVATSGYF. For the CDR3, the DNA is TGTGCCAGCAGCTTGGGGACCGTGGCTACTAGCGGATATTTT.

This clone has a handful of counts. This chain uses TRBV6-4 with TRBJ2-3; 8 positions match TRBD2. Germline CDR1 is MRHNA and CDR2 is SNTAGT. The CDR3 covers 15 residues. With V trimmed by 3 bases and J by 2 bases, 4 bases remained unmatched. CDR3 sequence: CASSETSDYTDTQYF. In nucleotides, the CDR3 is TGTGCCAGCAGTGAGACTAGCGACTACACAGATACGCAGTATTTT.

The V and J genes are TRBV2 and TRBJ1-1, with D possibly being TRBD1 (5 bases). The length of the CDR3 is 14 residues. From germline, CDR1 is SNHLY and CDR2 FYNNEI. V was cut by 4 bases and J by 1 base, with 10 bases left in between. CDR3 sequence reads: CASSGKQGNTEAFF. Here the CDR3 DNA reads TGTGCCAGCAGTGGTAAGCAGGGGAACACTGAAGCTTTCTTT.

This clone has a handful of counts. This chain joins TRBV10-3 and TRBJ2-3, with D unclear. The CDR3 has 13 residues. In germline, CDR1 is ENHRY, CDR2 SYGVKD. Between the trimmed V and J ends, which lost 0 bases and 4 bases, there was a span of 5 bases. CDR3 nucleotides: TGTGCCATCAGTGAGTCGACGGCAGATACGCAGTATTTT. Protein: CAISESTADTQYF.

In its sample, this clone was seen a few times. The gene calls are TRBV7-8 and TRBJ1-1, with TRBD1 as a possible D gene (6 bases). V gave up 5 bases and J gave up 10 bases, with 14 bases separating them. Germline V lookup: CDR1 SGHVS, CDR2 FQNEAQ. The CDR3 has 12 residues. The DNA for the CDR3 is TGTGCCAGCAGCCCACGGACAGAAGCAGCTTTCTTT. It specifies CASSPRTEAAFF.

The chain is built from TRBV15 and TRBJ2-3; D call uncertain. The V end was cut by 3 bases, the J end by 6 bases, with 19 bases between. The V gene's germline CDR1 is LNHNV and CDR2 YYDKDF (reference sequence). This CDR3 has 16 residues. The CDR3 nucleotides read TGTGCCACCAGCAGGGAAGGATTGGCTGGATGGGATACGCAGTATTTT. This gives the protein CATSREGLAGWDTQYF.

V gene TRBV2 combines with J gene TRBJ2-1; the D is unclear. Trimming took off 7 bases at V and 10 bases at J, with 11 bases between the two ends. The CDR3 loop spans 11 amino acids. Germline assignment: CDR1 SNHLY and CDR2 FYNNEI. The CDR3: CASTEPREQFF. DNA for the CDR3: TGTGCCAGCACCGAGCCTCGGGAGCAGTTCTTC.

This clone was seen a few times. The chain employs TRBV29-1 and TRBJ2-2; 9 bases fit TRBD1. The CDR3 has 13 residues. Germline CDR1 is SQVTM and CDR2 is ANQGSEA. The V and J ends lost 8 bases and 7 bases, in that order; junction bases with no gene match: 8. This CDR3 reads CSFRQGGGGELFF. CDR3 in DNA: TGCAGCTTTCGACAGGGGGGAGGCGGGGAGCTGTTTTTT.

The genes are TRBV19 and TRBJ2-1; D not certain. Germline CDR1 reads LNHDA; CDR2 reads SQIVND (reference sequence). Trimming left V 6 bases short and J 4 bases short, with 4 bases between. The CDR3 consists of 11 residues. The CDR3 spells CASSNYNEQFF. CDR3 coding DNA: TGTGCCAGTAGCAATTACAATGAGCAGTTCTTC. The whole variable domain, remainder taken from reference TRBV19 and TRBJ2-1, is DGGITQSPKYLFRKEGQNVTLSCEQNLNHDAMYWYRQDPGQGLRLIYYSQIVNDFQKGDIAEGYSVSREKKESFPLTVTSAQKNPTAFYLCASSNYNEQFFGPGTRLTVL.